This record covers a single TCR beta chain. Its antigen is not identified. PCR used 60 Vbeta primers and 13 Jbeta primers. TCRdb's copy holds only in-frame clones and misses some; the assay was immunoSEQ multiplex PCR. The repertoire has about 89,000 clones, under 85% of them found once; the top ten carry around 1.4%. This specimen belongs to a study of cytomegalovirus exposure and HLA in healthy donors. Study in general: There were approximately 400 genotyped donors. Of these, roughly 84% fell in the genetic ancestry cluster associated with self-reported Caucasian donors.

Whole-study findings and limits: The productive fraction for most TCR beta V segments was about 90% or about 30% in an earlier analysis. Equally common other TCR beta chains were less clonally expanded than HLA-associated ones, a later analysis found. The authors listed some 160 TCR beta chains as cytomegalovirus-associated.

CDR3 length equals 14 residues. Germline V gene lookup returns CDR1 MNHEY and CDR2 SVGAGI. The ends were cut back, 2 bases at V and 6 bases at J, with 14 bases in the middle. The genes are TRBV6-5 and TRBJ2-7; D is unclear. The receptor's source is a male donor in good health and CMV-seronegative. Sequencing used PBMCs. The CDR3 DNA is TGTGCCAGCAGTTACGGGCAGGCACCTCTCGAGCAGTACTTC. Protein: CASSYGQAPLEQYF.